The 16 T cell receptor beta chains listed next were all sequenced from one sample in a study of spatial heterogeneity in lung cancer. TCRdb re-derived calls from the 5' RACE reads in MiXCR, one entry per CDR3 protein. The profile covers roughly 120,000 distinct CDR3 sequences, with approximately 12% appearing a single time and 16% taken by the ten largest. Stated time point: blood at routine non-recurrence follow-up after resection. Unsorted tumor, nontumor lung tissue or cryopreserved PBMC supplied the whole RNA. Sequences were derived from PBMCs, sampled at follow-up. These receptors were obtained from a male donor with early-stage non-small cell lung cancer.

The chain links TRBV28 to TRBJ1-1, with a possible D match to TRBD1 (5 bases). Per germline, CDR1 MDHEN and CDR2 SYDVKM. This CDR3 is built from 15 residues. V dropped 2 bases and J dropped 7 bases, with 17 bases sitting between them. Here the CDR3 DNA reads TGTGCCAGCAGTTTAGTGCGGGGCCGACGACATGAAGCTTTCTTT. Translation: CASSLVRGRRHEAFF.

This chain's CDR3 is CASLLSGGNYEQYF. CDR3 coding DNA: TGTGCCAGCTTGTTGAGCGGGGGTAACTACGAGCAGTACTTC. This chain links TRBV28 with TRBJ2-7; 8 bases agree with TRBD2. CDR3 length: 14 amino acids. Trimming removed 8 bases from V and 3 bases from J; junction bases left unmatched: 9. Germline loops: CDR1 MDHEN, CDR2 SYDVKM.

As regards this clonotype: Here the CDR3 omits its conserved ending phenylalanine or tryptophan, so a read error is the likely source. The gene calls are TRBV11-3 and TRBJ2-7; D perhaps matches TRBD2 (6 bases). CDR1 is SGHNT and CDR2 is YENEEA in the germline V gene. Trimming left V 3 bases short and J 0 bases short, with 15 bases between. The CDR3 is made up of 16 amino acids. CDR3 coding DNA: TGTGCCAGCAGCTTGATTTCGGGACTGAACTCCTACGAGCAGTACTCC. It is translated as CASSLISGLNSYEQYS.

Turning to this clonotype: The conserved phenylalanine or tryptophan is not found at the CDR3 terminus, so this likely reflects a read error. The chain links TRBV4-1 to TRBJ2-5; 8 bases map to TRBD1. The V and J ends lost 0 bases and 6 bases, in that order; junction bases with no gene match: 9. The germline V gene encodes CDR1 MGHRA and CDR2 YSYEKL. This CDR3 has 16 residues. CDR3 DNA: TGCGCCAGCAGCCAAGATGTAGCAGGGGGCATGAAGACCCAGTACTCC. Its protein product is CASSQDVAGGMKTQYS.

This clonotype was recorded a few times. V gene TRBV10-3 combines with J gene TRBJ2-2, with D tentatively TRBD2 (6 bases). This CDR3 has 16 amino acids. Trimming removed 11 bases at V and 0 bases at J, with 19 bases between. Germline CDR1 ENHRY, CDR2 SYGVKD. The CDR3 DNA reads TGTGCCGCCGGGGGAGGACAATCGTCGAACACCGGGGAGCTGTTTTTT. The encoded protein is CAAGGGQSSNTGELFF.

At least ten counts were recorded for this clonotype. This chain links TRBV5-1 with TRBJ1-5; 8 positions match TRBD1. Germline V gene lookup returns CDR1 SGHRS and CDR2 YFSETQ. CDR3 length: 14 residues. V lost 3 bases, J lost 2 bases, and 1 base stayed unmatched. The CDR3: CASSSTGGNQPQHF. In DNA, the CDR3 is TGCGCCAGCAGCTCGACAGGGGGCAATCAGCCCCAGCATTTT.

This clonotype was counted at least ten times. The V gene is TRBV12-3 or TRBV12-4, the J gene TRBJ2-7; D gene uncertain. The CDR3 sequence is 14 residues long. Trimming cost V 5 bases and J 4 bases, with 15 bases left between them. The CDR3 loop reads CASSAGSDLYEQYF. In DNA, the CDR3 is TGTGCCAGCAGTGCCGGGTCCGACCTTTACGAGCAGTACTTC.

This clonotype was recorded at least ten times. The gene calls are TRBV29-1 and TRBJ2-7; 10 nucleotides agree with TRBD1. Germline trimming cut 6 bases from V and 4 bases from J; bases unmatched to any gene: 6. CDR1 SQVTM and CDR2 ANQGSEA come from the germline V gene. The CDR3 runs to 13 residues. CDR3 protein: CSVGQGTGYEQYF. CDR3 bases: TGCAGCGTGGGACAGGGGACGGGATACGAGCAGTACTTC.

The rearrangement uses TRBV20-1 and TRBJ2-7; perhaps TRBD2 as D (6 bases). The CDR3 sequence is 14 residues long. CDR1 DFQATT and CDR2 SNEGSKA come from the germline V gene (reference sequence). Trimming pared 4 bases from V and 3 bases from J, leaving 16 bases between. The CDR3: CSANRDWRGYEQYF. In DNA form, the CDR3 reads TGCAGTGCTAACCGGGACTGGCGAGGCTACGAGCAGTACTTC.

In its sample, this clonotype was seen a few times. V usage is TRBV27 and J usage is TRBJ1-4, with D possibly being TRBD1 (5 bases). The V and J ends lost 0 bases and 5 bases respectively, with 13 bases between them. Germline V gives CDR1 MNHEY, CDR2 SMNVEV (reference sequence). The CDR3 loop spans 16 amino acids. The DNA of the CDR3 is TGTGCCAGCAGTTTATCGGGGCGAGGGCTAAATGAAAAACTGTTTTTT. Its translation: CASSLSGRGLNEKLFF.

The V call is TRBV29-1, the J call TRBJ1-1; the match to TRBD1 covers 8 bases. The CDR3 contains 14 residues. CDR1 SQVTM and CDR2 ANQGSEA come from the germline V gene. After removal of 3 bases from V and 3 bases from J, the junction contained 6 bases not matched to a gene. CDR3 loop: CSVDDRGLYTEAFF. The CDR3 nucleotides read TGCAGCGTTGACGACAGGGGTCTCTACACTGAAGCTTTCTTT.

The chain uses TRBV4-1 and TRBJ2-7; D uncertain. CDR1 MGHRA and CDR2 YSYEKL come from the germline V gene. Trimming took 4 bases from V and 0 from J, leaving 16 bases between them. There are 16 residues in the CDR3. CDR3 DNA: TGCGCCAGCAGCCCCATCAGAGGAAGGTTCTCCTACGAGCAGTACTTC. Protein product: CASSPIRGRFSYEQYF.

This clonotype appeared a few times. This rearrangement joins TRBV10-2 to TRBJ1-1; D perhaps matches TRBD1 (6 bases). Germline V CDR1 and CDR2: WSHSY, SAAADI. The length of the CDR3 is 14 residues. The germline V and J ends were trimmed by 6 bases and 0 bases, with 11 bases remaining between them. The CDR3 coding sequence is TGCGCCAGCAGACGGGACAACATGAACACTGAAGCTTTCTTT. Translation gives CASRRDNMNTEAFF.

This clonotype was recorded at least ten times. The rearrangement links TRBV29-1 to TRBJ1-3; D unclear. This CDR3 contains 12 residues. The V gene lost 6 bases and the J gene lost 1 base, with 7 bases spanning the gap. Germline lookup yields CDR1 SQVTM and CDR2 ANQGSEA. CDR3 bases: TGCAGCGTAGGGAAATCTGGAAACACCATATATTTT. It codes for CSVGKSGNTIYF.

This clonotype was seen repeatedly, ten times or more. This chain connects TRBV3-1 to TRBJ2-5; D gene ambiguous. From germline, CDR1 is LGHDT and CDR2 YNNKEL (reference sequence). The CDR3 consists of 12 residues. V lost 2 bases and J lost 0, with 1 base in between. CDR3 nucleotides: TGTGCCAGCAGCCAATACCAAGAGACCCAGTACTTC. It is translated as CASSQYQETQYF.

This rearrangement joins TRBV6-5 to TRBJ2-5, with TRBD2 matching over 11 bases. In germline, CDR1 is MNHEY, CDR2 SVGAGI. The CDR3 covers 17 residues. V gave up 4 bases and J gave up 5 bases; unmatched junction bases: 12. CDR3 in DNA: TGTGCCAGCAGTTCAATGCTAGCGGGGGGCTTGCTGGAGACCCAGTACTTC. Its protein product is CASSSMLAGGLLETQYF.